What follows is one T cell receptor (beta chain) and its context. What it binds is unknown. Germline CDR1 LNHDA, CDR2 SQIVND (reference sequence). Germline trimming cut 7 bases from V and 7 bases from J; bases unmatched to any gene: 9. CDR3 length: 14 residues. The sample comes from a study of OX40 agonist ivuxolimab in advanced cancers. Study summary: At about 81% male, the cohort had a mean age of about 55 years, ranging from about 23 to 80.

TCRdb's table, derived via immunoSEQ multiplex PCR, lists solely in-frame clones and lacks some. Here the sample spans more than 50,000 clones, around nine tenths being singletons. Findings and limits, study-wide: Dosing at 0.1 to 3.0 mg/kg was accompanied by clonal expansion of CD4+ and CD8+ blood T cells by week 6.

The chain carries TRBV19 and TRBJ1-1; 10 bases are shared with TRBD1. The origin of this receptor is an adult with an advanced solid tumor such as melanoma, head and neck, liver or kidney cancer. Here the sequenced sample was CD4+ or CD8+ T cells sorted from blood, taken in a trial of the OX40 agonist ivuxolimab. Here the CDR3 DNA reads TGTGCCAGTACCGTGACAGGGGGCGATTTTGAAGCTTTCTTT. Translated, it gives CASTVTGGDFEAFF.